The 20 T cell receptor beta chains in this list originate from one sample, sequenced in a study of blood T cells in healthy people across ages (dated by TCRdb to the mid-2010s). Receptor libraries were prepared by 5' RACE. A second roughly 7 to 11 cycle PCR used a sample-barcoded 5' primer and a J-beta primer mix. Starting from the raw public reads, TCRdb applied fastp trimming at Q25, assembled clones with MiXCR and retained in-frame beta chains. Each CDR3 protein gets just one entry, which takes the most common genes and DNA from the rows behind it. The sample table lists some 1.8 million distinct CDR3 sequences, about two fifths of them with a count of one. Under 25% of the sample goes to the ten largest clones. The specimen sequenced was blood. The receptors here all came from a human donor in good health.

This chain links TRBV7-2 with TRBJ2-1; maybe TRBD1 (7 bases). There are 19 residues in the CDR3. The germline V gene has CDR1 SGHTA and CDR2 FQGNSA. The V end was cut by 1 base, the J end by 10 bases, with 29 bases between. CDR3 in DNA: TGTGCCAGCAGCTTAGGCAAACTGACAGGGAGGAGGCGACAATACGAGCAGTTCTTC. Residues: CASSLGKLTGRRRQYEQFF. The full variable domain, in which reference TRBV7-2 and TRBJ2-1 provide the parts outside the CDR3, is GAGVSQSPSNKVTEKGKDVELRCDPISGHTALYWYRQSLGQGLEFLIYFQGNSAPDKSGLPSDRFSAERTGGSVSTLTIQRTQQEDSAVYLCASSLGKLTGRRRQYEQFFGPGTRLTVL.

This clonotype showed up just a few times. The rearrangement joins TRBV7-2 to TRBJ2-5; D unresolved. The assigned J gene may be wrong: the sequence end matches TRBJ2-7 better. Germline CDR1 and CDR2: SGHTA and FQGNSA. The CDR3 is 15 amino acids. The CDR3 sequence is CASSSPGASVGEQYF. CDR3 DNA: TGTGCCAGCAGCTCTCCCGGAGCGTCGGTAGGCGAGCAGTACTTC.

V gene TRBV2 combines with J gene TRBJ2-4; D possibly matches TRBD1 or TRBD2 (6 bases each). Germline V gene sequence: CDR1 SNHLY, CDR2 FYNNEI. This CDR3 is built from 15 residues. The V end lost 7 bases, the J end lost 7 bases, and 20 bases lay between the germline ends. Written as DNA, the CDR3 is TGTGCCAGCACCTTAGGGGGGACGGGTCCTAACATTCAGTACTTC. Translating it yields CASTLGGTGPNIQYF.

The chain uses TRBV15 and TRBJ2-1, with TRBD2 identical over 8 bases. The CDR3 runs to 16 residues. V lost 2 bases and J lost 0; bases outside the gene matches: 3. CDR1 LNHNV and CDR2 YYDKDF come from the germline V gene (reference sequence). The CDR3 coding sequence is TGTGCCACCAGCAGACCGGGGGGGCCCTCCTACAATGAGCAGTTCTTC. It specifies CATSRPGGPSYNEQFF.

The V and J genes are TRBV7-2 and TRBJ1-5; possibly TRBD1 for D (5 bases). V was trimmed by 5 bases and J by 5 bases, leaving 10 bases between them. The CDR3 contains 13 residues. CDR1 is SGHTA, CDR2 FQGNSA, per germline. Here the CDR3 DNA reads TGTGCCAGCAGCATCTGGGGGGATCAGCCCCAGCATTTT. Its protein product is CASSIWGDQPQHF. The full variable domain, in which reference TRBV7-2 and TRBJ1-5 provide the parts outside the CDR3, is GAGVSQSPSNKVTEKGKDVELRCDPISGHTALYWYRQSLGQGLEFLIYFQGNSAPDKSGLPSDRFSAERTGGSVSTLTIQRTQQEDSAVYLCASSIWGDQPQHFGDGTRLSIL.

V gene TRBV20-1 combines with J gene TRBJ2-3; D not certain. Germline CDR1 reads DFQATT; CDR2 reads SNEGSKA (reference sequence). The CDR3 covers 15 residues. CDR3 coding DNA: TGCAGAACCTCCGAAGGTGAGGAAAACACAGATACGCAGTATTTT. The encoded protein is CRTSEGEENTDTQYF.

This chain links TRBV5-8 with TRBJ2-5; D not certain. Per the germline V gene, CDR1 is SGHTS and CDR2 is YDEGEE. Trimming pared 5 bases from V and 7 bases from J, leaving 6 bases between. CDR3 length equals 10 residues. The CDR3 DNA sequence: TGTGCCAGCAGGTCGCGGACCCAGTACTTC. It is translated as CASRSRTQYF.

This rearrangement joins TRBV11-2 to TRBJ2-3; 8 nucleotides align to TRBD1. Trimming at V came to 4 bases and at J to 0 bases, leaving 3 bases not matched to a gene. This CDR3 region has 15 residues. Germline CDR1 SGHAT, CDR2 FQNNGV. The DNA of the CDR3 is TGTGCCAGCAGCTCCAGGGGGCCAAGCACAGATACGCAGTATTTT. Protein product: CASSSRGPSTDTQYF.

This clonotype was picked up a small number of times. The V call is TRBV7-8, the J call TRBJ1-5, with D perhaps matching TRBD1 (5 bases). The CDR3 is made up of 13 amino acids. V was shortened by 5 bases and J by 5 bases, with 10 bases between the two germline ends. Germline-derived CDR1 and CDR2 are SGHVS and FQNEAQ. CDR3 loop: CASSDQGDQPQHF. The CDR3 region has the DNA TGTGCCAGCAGCGACCAAGGGGATCAGCCCCAGCATTTT.

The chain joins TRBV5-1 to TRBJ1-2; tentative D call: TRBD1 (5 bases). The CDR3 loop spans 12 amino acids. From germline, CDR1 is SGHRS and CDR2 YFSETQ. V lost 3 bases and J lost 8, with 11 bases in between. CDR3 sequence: CASSWDHEGYTF. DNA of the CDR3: TGCGCCAGCAGCTGGGACCATGAAGGCTACACCTTC.

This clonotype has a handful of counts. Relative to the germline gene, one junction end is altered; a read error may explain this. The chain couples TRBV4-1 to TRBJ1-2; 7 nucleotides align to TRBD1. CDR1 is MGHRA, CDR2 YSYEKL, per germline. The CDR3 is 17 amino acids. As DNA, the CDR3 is TGTGCCAGCAGGGGACAGACGAAGAATCTGGGGGAATATGGCTACACCTTC. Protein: CASRGQTKNLGEYGYTF.

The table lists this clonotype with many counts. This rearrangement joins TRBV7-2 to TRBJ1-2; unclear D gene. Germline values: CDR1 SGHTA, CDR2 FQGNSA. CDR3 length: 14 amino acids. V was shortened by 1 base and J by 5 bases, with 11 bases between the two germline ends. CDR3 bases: TGTGCCAGCAGCTTAGTTCTGGTGTGGTATGGCTACACCTTC. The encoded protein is CASSLVLVWYGYTF.

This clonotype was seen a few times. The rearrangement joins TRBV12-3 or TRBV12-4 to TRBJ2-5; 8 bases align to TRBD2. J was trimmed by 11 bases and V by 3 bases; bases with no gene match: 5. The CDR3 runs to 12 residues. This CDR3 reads CASSFSGVEQYF. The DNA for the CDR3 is TGTGCCAGCAGTTTTAGCGGGGTTGAGCAGTACTTC.

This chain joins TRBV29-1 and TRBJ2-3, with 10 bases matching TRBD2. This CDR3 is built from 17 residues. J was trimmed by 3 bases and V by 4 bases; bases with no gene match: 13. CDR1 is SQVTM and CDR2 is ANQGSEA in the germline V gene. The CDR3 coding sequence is TGCAGCGTTGGAGATCCCAGCGGGGGGGCCTGGACAGATACGCAGTATTTT. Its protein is CSVGDPSGGAWTDTQYF.

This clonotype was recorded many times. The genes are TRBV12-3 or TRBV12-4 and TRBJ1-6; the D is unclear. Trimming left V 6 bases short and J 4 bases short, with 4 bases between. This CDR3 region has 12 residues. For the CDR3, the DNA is TGTGCCAGCAGAACTTATAATTCACCCCTCCACTTT. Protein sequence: CASRTYNSPLHF.

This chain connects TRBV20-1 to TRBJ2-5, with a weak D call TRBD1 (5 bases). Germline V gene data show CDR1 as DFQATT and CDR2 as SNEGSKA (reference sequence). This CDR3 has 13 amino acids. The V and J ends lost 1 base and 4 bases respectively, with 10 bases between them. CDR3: CSARVQGRETQYF. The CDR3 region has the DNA TGCAGTGCTAGAGTCCAGGGTCGAGAGACCCAGTACTTC.

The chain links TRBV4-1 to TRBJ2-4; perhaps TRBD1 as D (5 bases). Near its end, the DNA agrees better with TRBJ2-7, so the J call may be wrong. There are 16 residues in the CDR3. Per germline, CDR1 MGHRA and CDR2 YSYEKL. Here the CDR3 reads CASSQGGFESFYEQYF. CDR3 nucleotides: TGCGCCAGCAGCCAAGGGGGCTTTGAGTCGTTCTACGAGCAGTACTTC.

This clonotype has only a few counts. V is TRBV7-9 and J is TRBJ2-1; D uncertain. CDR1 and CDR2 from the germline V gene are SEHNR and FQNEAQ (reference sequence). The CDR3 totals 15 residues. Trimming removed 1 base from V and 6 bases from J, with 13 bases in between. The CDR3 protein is CASSLDNNRANEQFF. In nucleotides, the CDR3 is TGTGCCAGCAGCTTAGACAACAATAGGGCCAATGAGCAGTTCTTC.

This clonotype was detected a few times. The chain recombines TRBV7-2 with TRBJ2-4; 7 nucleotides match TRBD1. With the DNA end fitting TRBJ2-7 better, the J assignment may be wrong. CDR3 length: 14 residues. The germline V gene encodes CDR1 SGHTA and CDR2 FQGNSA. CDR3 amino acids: CASSSNRGEHEQYF. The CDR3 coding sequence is TGTGCCAGCAGCTCCAACAGGGGTGAACACGAGCAGTACTTC.

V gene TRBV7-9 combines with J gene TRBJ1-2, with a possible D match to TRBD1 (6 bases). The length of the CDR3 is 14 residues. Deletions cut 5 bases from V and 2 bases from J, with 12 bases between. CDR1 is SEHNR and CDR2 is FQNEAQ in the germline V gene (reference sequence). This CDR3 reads CASSTDRPNYGYTF. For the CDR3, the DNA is TGTGCCAGCAGCACGGACAGACCCAACTATGGCTACACCTTC. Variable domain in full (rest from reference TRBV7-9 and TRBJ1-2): DTGVSQNPRHKITKRGQNVTFRCDPISEHNRLYWYRQTLGQGPEFLTYFQNEAQLEKSRLLSDRFSAERPKGSFSTLEIQRTEQGDSAMYLCASSTDRPNYGYTFGSGTRLTVV.